This T cell receptor beta chain emerged from a study of blood T cell repertoires in COVID-19. Turning to the study itself: PBMCs, B-cell-depleted T cells, or T cells were the source of the cDNA or gDNA that made up the material.

Some clones are missing from TCRdb's copy, which holds only in-frame ones; the method was immunoSEQ multiplex PCR. The profile shows 150,000 to 200,000 clones, roughly 84% of them singletons. Germline CDR1 and CDR2: MDHEN and SYDVKM. CDR3 size: 16 residues. V dropped 2 bases and J dropped 0 bases, with 11 bases sitting between them. V usage is TRBV28 and J usage is TRBJ1-3; the D gene is possibly TRBD1 (6 bases). Specimen: PBMCs or T cells enriched from blood (not recorded which). This clonotype was sampled from a woman aged 60-70 years who had recovered from COVID-19. CDR3 residues: CASSLAGVISGNTIYF. CDR3 sequence (DNA): TGTGCCAGCAGTTTAGCAGGGGTTATCTCTGGAAACACCATATATTTT.